These 20 T cell receptor beta chains share one sample of origin, sequenced in a study of OX40 agonist ivuxolimab in advanced cancers. The table came from immunoSEQ multiplex PCR; TCRdb's copy has only in-frame clones and leaves some out. The sample includes approximately 98,000 clones, more than 85% seen only once; the top ten take 0.66%. The sequences come from CD4+ or CD8+ T cells sorted from blood, collected in a trial of the OX40 agonist ivuxolimab. Receptor source: an adult with an advanced solid tumor such as melanoma, head and neck, liver or kidney cancer.

The chain recombines TRBV5-1 with TRBJ2-1; TRBD2 agrees at 7 bases. V lost 5 bases, J lost 4 bases, and 9 bases stayed unmatched. The CDR3 spans 15 residues. CDR1 and CDR2 (germline): SGHRS, YFSETQ. CDR3 DNA: TGCGCCAGCAGGCGGGACCGGGGGGTGTACAATGAGCAGTTCTTC. This codes for CASRRDRGVYNEQFF.

The chain carries TRBV14 and TRBJ2-2, with a possible D match to TRBD1 (6 bases). CDR1 is SGHDN and CDR2 is FVKESK in the germline V gene. V was pared by 4 bases and J by 1 base, with 10 bases between. The CDR3 is made up of 15 amino acids. The CDR3: CASSPRQVNTGELFF. The DNA for the CDR3 is TGTGCCAGCAGCCCCCGACAGGTGAACACCGGGGAGCTGTTTTTT.

CDR3 in amino acids: CASSSGTRTYNEQFF. The CDR3 DNA reads as TGTGCCAGCAGCTCCGGGACTAGAACGTACAATGAGCAGTTCTTC. The genes are TRBV6-5 and TRBJ2-1; 8 nucleotides line up with TRBD2. V trimming: 6 bases; J trimming: 4 bases; junction bases outside the gene matches: 8. This CDR3 has 15 amino acids. In germline, CDR1 is MNHEY, CDR2 SVGAGI.

This clone was seen just once. The CDR3 is CASSSRLGSGELFF. CDR3 in DNA: TGCGCCAGCAGCTCTCGACTAGGTAGCGGGGAGCTGTTTTTT. This chain uses TRBV5-1 with TRBJ2-2, with a tentative D call TRBD2 (6 bases). The V end lost 3 bases, the J end lost 7 bases, and 13 bases lay between the germline ends. The CDR3 is made up of 14 amino acids. Germline V gene sequence: CDR1 SGHRS, CDR2 YFSETQ. The variable domain in full, with the rest retrieved from reference TRBV5-1 and TRBJ2-2, is KAGVTQTPRYLIKTRGQQVTLSCSPISGHRSVSWYQQTPGQGLQFLFEYFSETQRNKGNFPGRFSGRQFSNSRSEMNVSTLELGDSALYLCASSSRLGSGELFFGEGSRLTVL.

The chain couples TRBV9 to TRBJ1-2; D ambiguous. V lost 0 bases and J 7 bases, leaving 16 bases between the germline ends. The CDR3 sequence is 15 residues long. The germline V gene encodes CDR1 SGDLS and CDR2 YYNGEE. Here the CDR3 reads CASSVGFDTTIGYTF. In nucleotides, the CDR3 is TGTGCCAGCAGCGTAGGTTTCGATACAACTATTGGCTACACCTTC.

The table lists this clone with a count of one. The chain joins TRBV5-4 to TRBJ1-1, with D hard to call. The V end was cut by 0 bases, the J end by 1 base, with 7 bases between. CDR1 is SGHNT, CDR2 YYREEE, per germline (reference sequence). The CDR3 spans 14 residues. The CDR3 here is CASSLGVGNTEAFF. CDR3 nucleotide sequence: TGTGCCAGCAGCTTGGGAGTAGGGAACACTGAAGCTTTCTTT.

The DNA of the CDR3 is TGCGCCAGCAGCTTGGGAGTTAATTCACCCCTCCACTTT. This codes for CASSLGVNSPLHF. The V call is TRBV5-1, the J call TRBJ1-6; D not certain. The CDR3 runs 13 residues. Germline CDR1 reads SGHRS; CDR2 reads YFSETQ. Between the trimmed V and J ends, which lost 0 bases and 6 bases, there was a span of 4 bases. Full variable domain (remainder filled in from reference TRBV5-1 and TRBJ1-6): KAGVTQTPRYLIKTRGQQVTLSCSPISGHRSVSWYQQTPGQGLQFLFEYFSETQRNKGNFPGRFSGRQFSNSRSEMNVSTLELGDSALYLCASSLGVNSPLHFGNGTRLTVT.

This clone showed up just once. The chain is built from TRBV4-1 and TRBJ2-5, with D perhaps matching TRBD1 (6 bases). The CDR3 runs to 16 residues. Germline V lookup: CDR1 MGHRA, CDR2 YSYEKL. V was trimmed by 4 bases and J by 4 bases, leaving 19 bases between them. The CDR3 sequence is CASSPRRSDRIETQYF. The CDR3 DNA sequence: TGCGCCAGCAGCCCAAGGAGATCGGACAGAATAGAGACCCAGTACTTC.

The rearrangement joins TRBV5-1 to TRBJ2-1, with D uncertain. This CDR3 has 14 amino acids. V was shortened by 6 bases and J by 3 bases, with 13 bases between the two germline ends. The V gene's germline CDR1 is SGHRS and CDR2 YFSETQ. CDR3 sequence: CASMERPNYNEQFF. The CDR3, as DNA: TGCGCCAGCATGGAAAGGCCGAACTACAATGAGCAGTTCTTC.

J is TRBJ2-1 and V is TRBV7-8; D is undetermined. V gave up 7 bases and J gave up 0 bases, with 13 bases separating them. Germline assignment: CDR1 SGHVS and CDR2 FQNEAQ. The CDR3 sequence is 15 residues long. CDR3: CASKRLHSSYNEQFF. CDR3 coding DNA: TGTGCCAGCAAGAGGCTTCATAGCTCCTACAATGAGCAGTTCTTC.

The table lists this clone with a count of one. The chain is built from TRBV7-7 and TRBJ2-1; D uncertain. CDR3 length: 12 amino acids. The V gene's germline CDR1 is SSHAT and CDR2 FNYEAQ (reference sequence). The CDR3 DNA reads as TGTGCTAGTACGCCGCTTCTGGATGAGCAGTTCTTC. It encodes CASTPLLDEQFF.

This chain joins TRBV10-3 and TRBJ2-5, with 10 bases lining up with TRBD2. V dropped 11 bases and J dropped 5; count of bases not matched to a gene: 14. The CDR3 is made up of 15 amino acids. Looked up from germline, CDR1 is ENHRY and CDR2 is SYGVKD. Here the CDR3 DNA reads TGTGCCTCGAGAGGTAGCGGGGGGCAAGAGGAGACCCAGTACTTC. Its protein product is CASRGSGGQEETQYF.

V gene TRBV12-5 combines with J gene TRBJ2-2; 7 nucleotides align to TRBD1. The CDR3 is 14 residues long. The germline CDR1 and CDR2 sequences are LGHNT and FRNRAP. Trimming took 1 base from V and 5 from J; bases not matched to a gene: 1. CDR3 DNA sequence: TGTGCTAGTGGTTTGGAGGACAGGACCGGGGAGCTGTTTTTT. The encoded protein is CASGLEDRTGELFF.

The count of this clone is one. This rearrangement joins TRBV5-1 to TRBJ2-3; 7 bases line up with TRBD2. Germline-derived CDR1 and CDR2 are SGHRS and YFSETQ. The CDR3 runs to 15 residues. V trimming: 1 base; J trimming: 0 bases; junction bases outside the gene matches: 2. CDR3 amino acids: CASSLRGVSTDTQYF. The CDR3 bases are TGCGCCAGCAGCTTGCGGGGGGTGAGCACAGATACGCAGTATTTT.

This clone was observed a few times. The rearrangement links TRBV7-9 to TRBJ2-7, with D maybe TRBD1 (6 bases). Looked up from germline, CDR1 is SEHNR and CDR2 is FQNEAQ (reference sequence). Trimming pared 4 bases from V and 6 bases from J, leaving 19 bases between. The CDR3 has 15 residues. The DNA for the CDR3 is TGTGCCAGCAGCTATTCGACAGGTGTGTGGGGCGAGCAGTACTTC. Translating gives CASSYSTGVWGEQYF.

The rearrangement joins TRBV19 to TRBJ1-2, with TRBD1 matching 7 bases. The CDR3 covers 13 residues. Trimming removed 6 bases from V and 2 bases from J; junction bases left unmatched: 3. Germline values: CDR1 LNHDA, CDR2 SQIVND (reference sequence). The CDR3 spells CASRSQGNYGYTF. The CDR3 DNA sequence: TGTGCCAGTAGATCACAGGGGAACTATGGCTACACCTTC.

The DNA for the CDR3 is TGTGCCATCAGTGAAGTCCAATCACCCCTCCACTTT. It specifies CAISEVQSPLHF. V usage is TRBV10-3 and J usage is TRBJ1-6; no clear D gene. This CDR3 is 12 amino acids long. Germline CDR1 ENHRY, CDR2 SYGVKD. V was shortened by 3 bases and J by 10 bases, with 7 bases between the two germline ends.

The chain recombines TRBV6-5 with TRBJ2-7, with D possibly being TRBD2 (6 bases). The CDR3 runs to 14 residues. CDR1 is MNHEY, CDR2 SVGAGI, per germline. Trimming removed 7 bases at V and 2 bases at J, with 15 bases between. The CDR3 region is CASTYPRRAYEQYF. CDR3 in DNA: TGTGCCAGCACCTACCCCCGGAGGGCCTACGAGCAGTACTTC.

This chain connects TRBV30 to TRBJ1-2; 7 positions agree with TRBD1. The V segment lost 3 bases and the J segment 2 bases; nucleotides outside the gene matches: 9. CDR3 length equals 15 residues. Germline lookup yields CDR1 GTSNPN and CDR2 SVGIG (reference sequence). DNA of the CDR3: TGTGCCTGGAGGCCCGTGGACAGGCCGAACTATGGCTACACCTTC. Amino acid sequence: CAWRPVDRPNYGYTF.

The chain carries TRBV11-2 and TRBJ2-1; a weak D match, TRBD1 (5 bases). The germline V and J ends were trimmed by 3 bases and 8 bases, with 8 bases remaining between them. Germline CDR1 SGHAT, CDR2 FQNNGV. There are 12 residues in the CDR3. The CDR3 DNA sequence: TGTGCCAGCAGCTTTCCAGGGTATGAGCAGTTCTTC. Translation gives CASSFPGYEQFF.